This TCR beta chain was sequenced in a study of blood T cell repertoires in COVID-19. The wider study: Sites in the United States, Italy and Spain provided acute and convalescent COVID-19 samples. Sources were T cells, B-cell-depleted T cells, or PBMCs; the material itself was cDNA or gDNA.

In the original analysis: Using reference gene primer amplification, nucleated cell counts were estimated. The assay was immunoSEQ multiplex PCR, and TCRdb's table has in-frame clones only and misses some. V and J calls and clone size are copied from that table; D and trimming were computed from the DNA. This sample has approximately 360,000 clones, with 80% to 90% found just once. This CDR3 region has 12 residues. CDR1 and CDR2 (germline): SGHNT, YENEEA. Trimming left V 1 base short and J 7 bases short, with 5 bases between. The sample comprised peripheral blood. The V and J genes are TRBV11-3 and TRBJ2-1, with D unclear. The sequence came from a man aged 40-49 years with acute or convalescent COVID-19. CDR3 sequence: CASSLGSNEQFF. CDR3 nucleotide sequence: TGTGCCAGCAGCTTAGGTAGTAATGAGCAGTTCTTC.